These 18 T cell receptor beta chains came from one sample sequenced in a study of cytomegalovirus exposure and HLA in healthy donors. Vbeta (60) and Jbeta (13) primers were used in the PCR. Profiled with immunoSEQ multiplex PCR; TCRdb holds only in-frame clones, not every one. This table holds about 140,000 clones, around 82% found once. Sequenced material: PBMCs. The receptors come from a woman between 18 and 29 years old in good health and CMV-seropositive.

This clone has a handful of counts. The chain carries TRBV2 and TRBJ1-2; 8 positions agree with TRBD1. J was trimmed by 8 bases and V by 7 bases; bases with no gene match: 9. CDR3 length: 13 amino acids. CDR1 and CDR2 (germline): SNHLY, FYNNEI. This CDR3 is CASTLRTGIGYTF. CDR3 coding DNA: TGTGCCAGCACCCTTCGGACAGGGATCGGCTACACCTTC.

The chain is built from TRBV15 and TRBJ1-2; 9 nucleotides align to TRBD1. Germline loops: CDR1 LNHNV, CDR2 YYDKDF (reference sequence). The CDR3 spans 15 residues. Unmatched junction bases numbered 6, after V lost 3 bases and J lost 4 bases. CDR3 sequence (DNA): TGTGCCACCAGCAGTATGACAGGGGGTTTCTATGGCTACACCTTC. It translates to CATSSMTGGFYGYTF.

A few counts support this clone. This rearrangement joins TRBV27 to TRBJ2-7, with D perhaps TRBD2 (6 bases). Germline V CDR1 and CDR2: MNHEY, SMNVEV (reference sequence). The CDR3 is 13 residues long. Deletions cut 2 bases from V and 7 bases from J, with 12 bases between. CDR3 loop: CASSLTRAGEQYF. The CDR3 coding sequence is TGTGCCAGCAGTTTAACCAGGGCGGGGGAGCAGTACTTC.

The chain is built from TRBV11-2 and TRBJ1-1, with 9 bases lining up with TRBD1. The CDR3 is 15 amino acids. With V trimmed by 5 bases and J by 2 bases, 6 bases remained unmatched. Germline V lookup: CDR1 SGHAT, CDR2 FQNNGV. This CDR3 reads CASSAPGQGNTEAFF. Here the CDR3 DNA reads TGTGCCAGCAGCGCTCCGGGACAGGGAAACACTGAAGCTTTCTTT.

V and J are TRBV15 and TRBJ1-5, with a tentative D call TRBD1 (5 bases). The CDR3 is 15 residues long. The germline gives CDR1 LNHNV, CDR2 YYDKDF (reference sequence). V was pared by 0 bases and J by 3 bases, with 9 bases between. Here the CDR3 DNA reads TGTGCCACCAGCAGAGATCAGGGAAACAATCAGCCCCAGCATTTT. Translating gives CATSRDQGNNQPQHF.

The chain joins TRBV28 to TRBJ1-2; TRBD1 agrees at 7 bases. Trimming removed 10 bases from V and 3 bases from J; junction bases left unmatched: 11. Germline CDR1 and CDR2: MDHEN and SYDVKM. CDR3 length equals 14 residues. The CDR3 region is CAIETRDRDYGYTF. DNA for the CDR3: TGTGCCATCGAAACTCGAGACAGGGACTATGGCTACACCTTC.

Here the CDR3 reads CASSPGSLAWNEQFF. CDR3 bases: TGTGCCAGCTCACCAGGGTCCTTAGCGTGGAATGAGCAGTTCTTC. This chain links TRBV18 with TRBJ2-1; perhaps TRBD2 as D (5 bases). This CDR3 spans 15 amino acids. The germline CDR1 and CDR2 sequences are KGHSH and LQKENI. Trimming stripped 2 bases from V and 7 bases from J, with 15 bases between.

The chain is built from TRBV28 and TRBJ1-1; TRBD1 aligns across 7 bases. This CDR3 is built from 12 residues. Germline CDR1 and CDR2: MDHEN and SYDVKM. V shed 1 base, J shed 11 bases, and the junction held 4 bases outside the gene matches. CDR3 DNA: TGTGCCAGCAGTTTATCACAGACAGGGGCTTTCTTT. Residues: CASSLSQTGAFF.

This chain connects TRBV25-1 to TRBJ2-3; 7 bases are shared with TRBD1. Germline V CDR1 and CDR2: MGHDK, SYGVNS. The CDR3 is made up of 16 amino acids. The junction had 11 bases not matched to a gene; V was cut back by 6 bases and J by 2 bases. CDR3 bases: TGTGCCAGCAGCCCGGGACAGACACCTTTCACAGATACGCAGTATTTT. It encodes CASSPGQTPFTDTQYF.

The chain links TRBV12-5 to TRBJ1-1; D possibly corresponds to TRBD1 (5 bases). The CDR3 contains 14 residues. V was shortened by 3 bases and J by 5 bases, with 13 bases between the two germline ends. Germline CDR1 LGHNT, CDR2 FRNRAP. The CDR3 region has the DNA TGTGCTAGTGGTTTACCAGGGTTTGCTACTGAAGCTTTCTTT. This translates into CASGLPGFATEAFF.

The J gene is TRBJ2-2, the V gene TRBV7-6, with D perhaps TRBD2 (5 bases). The CDR3 is 16 residues long. Trimming removed 5 bases at V and 5 bases at J, with 18 bases between. CDR1 and CDR2 from the germline V gene are SGHVS and FNYEAQ. The CDR3 loop reads CASSLRRLGGTGELFF. The CDR3 nucleotides are TGTGCCAGCAGCCTCCGGAGGCTCGGAGGAACCGGGGAGCTGTTTTTT.

The chain combines TRBV19 with TRBJ1-5; TRBD1 is a possible D gene (5 bases). The V end was cut by 6 bases, the J end by 0 bases, with 9 bases between. CDR1 and CDR2 (germline): LNHDA, SQIVND (reference sequence). There are 14 residues in the CDR3. The CDR3 protein is CASRTEDSNQPQHF. CDR3 DNA sequence: TGTGCCAGTAGGACAGAAGATAGCAATCAGCCCCAGCATTTT.

This clone was counted a few times. The rearrangement links TRBV10-1 to TRBJ1-5; D is undetermined. Germline V lookup: CDR1 WNHNN, CDR2 SYGVQD (reference sequence). The ends were cut back, 0 bases at V and 4 bases at J, with 16 bases in the middle. This CDR3 region has 17 residues. The chain's CDR3 is CASSESIGSLQNQPQHF. CDR3 nucleotides: TGCGCCAGCAGTGAGTCGATTGGCTCTTTGCAGAATCAGCCCCAGCATTTT.

The chain combines TRBV6-5 with TRBJ2-1; tentatively, D is TRBD2 (5 bases). The ends were cut back, 6 bases at V and 4 bases at J, with 10 bases in the middle. The CDR3 runs to 13 residues. Germline loops: CDR1 MNHEY, CDR2 SVGAGI. The CDR3 coding sequence is TGTGCCAGCAGACCAACTAGTTACAATGAGCAGTTCTTC. Protein sequence: CASRPTSYNEQFF.

This clone came up a few times. This chain connects TRBV11-2 to TRBJ1-3, with D tentatively TRBD1 (6 bases). V dropped 7 bases and J dropped 4 bases, with 20 bases sitting between them. The CDR3 covers 16 residues. Germline CDR1 SGHAT, CDR2 FQNNGV. Here the CDR3 DNA reads TGTGCCAGCACCCACCGGGACACACGAGGGGGAAACACCATATATTTT. Its translation is CASTHRDTRGGNTIYF.

This clone was seen only a few times. The chain uses TRBV7-8 and TRBJ2-7, with 14 positions matching TRBD2. Germline V CDR1 and CDR2: SGHVS, FQNEAQ. The junction had 9 bases not matched to a gene; V was cut back by 5 bases and J by 0 bases. This CDR3 is built from 18 residues. CDR3 coding DNA: TGTGCCAGCAGCCCTCTCACGGGACTAGCGGGGGTCTCCTACGAGCAGTACTTC. It encodes CASSPLTGLAGVSYEQYF.

The chain employs TRBV30 and TRBJ2-5, with D possibly being TRBD1 (6 bases). CDR3 size: 11 residues. Trimming shortened V by 8 bases and J by 3 bases, and 10 bases separated the two germline ends. The germline CDR1 and CDR2 sequences are GTSNPN and SVGIG (reference sequence). CDR3 loop: CAGRQEETQYF. The CDR3 DNA reads as TGTGCCGGTCGACAGGAAGAGACCCAGTACTTC. Full variable domain (rest looked up from reference TRBV30 and TRBJ2-5): SQTIHQWPATLVQPVGSPLSLECTVEGTSNPNLYWYRQAAGRGLQLLFYSVGIGQISSEVPQNLSASRPQDRQFILSSKKLLLSDSGFYLCAGRQEETQYFGPGTRLLVL.

V and J are TRBV7-9 and TRBJ2-7; D possibly corresponds to TRBD1 (6 bases). The CDR3 covers 18 residues. The V and J ends lost 5 bases and 2 bases respectively, with 25 bases between them. From germline, CDR1 is SEHNR and CDR2 FQNEAQ (reference sequence). The CDR3 region has the DNA TGTGCCAGCAGCCTCCACCGAACCCGGGACAAAAATACCTACGAGCAGTACTTC. Translating it yields CASSLHRTRDKNTYEQYF. The full variable domain, completed using reference TRBV7-9 and TRBJ2-7, is DTGVSQNPRHKITKRGQNVTFRCDPISEHNRLYWYRQTLGQGPEFLTYFQNEAQLEKSRLLSDRFSAERPKGSFSTLEIQRTEQGDSAMYLCASSLHRTRDKNTYEQYFGPGTRLTVT.